Below are 9 T cell receptor beta chains sequenced from a single sample in a study of regulatory T cells in long-lasting Graves disease. Documented time point: newly diagnosed GD, antithyroid drugs for less than 3 months. The TCR library used RNA extracted from PBMCs. CDR3-region Arm-PCR and iRepertoire HTBI primers produced the TCR beta libraries. TCRdb re-derived calls from the multiplex PCR reads in MiXCR, one entry per CDR3 protein. The sample has about 620,000 distinct CDR3 sequences, roughly 15% seen once; the top ten hold 18%. These data were also filed under a second study, of T cells in Graves' hyperthyroidism and ophthalmopathy.

Sequenced material: peripheral blood mononuclear cells (PBMCs), taken at new diagnosis, from a patient treated with antithyroid drugs. The receptors here all came from a woman aged 25 to 39 with Graves disease.

This clonotype was found many times. This chain links TRBV12-3 or TRBV12-4 with TRBJ2-1, with 10 nucleotides matching TRBD2. The CDR3 consists of 15 residues. The V gene end was trimmed by 6 bases and the J gene end by 3 bases; junction bases not matched to a gene: 5. The CDR3 DNA follows: TGTGCCAGCAGCAAAACTAGCGGGATCTACAATGAGCAGTTCTTC. It is translated as CASSKTSGIYNEQFF.

In its sample, this clonotype was seen many times. The J gene is TRBJ2-7, the V gene TRBV7-2; maybe TRBD2 (6 bases). The CDR3 has 15 amino acids. V was clipped by 5 bases and J by 6 bases, with 20 bases between them. The V gene's germline CDR1 is SGHTA and CDR2 FQGNSA. The CDR3 sequence: CASSLRGRAAGEQYF. In DNA form, the CDR3 reads TGTGCCAGCAGCCTGCGGGGCAGGGCAGCCGGCGAGCAGTACTTC.

This chain uses TRBV24-1 with TRBJ2-5, with 9 bases identical to TRBD1. This CDR3 region has 16 residues. V lost 3 bases, J lost 5 bases, and 9 bases stayed unmatched. Germline V lookup: CDR1 KGHDR, CDR2 SFDVKD. CDR3 DNA sequence: TGTGCCACCAGTGATACGGGACAGGGTGGGAGGGAGACCCAGTACTTC. This codes for CATSDTGQGGRETQYF.

This clonotype was observed a few times. CDR3 in amino acids: CASSRIQDYNSPLHF. The CDR3 bases are TGTGCCAGTAGTCGGATACAGGATTATAATTCACCCCTCCACTTT. This rearrangement joins TRBV19 to TRBJ1-6; maybe TRBD1 (5 bases). Germline CDR1 reads LNHDA; CDR2 reads SQIVND (reference sequence). This CDR3 comprises 15 residues. Trimming pared 5 bases from V and 4 bases from J, leaving 12 bases between.

This clonotype was observed at least ten times. This chain connects TRBV12-3 or TRBV12-4 to TRBJ2-4; 9 bases agree with TRBD1. V shed 6 bases and J 7 bases; nucleotides not matched to a gene: 7. This CDR3 spans 14 amino acids. CDR3 bases: TGTGCCAGCAGCCCAGGACAGGGGCTTAACATTCAGTACTTC. Translation: CASSPGQGLNIQYF.

The sample holds many counts of this clonotype. CDR3 protein: CASSLVSGAGELFF. The CDR3 DNA reads as TGTGCCAGCAGTTTAGTCTCGGGGGCCGGGGAGCTGTTTTTT. The chain employs TRBV12-3 or TRBV12-4 and TRBJ2-2; tentatively, D is TRBD2 (6 bases). The V end was cut by 1 base, the J end by 6 bases, with 9 bases between. This CDR3 spans 14 amino acids.

The table lists this clonotype with many counts. The CDR3 here is CASRSSKNTEAFF. In DNA, the CDR3 is TGTGCCAGCAGATCAAGTAAGAACACTGAAGCTTTCTTT. The V gene is TRBV6-1, the J gene TRBJ1-1; unclear D gene. This CDR3 is built from 13 residues. From germline, CDR1 is MNHNS and CDR2 SASEGT. V lost 6 bases, J lost 1 base, and 9 bases lay in between.

In its sample, this clonotype was seen many times. V is TRBV6-1 and J is TRBJ2-5; D unresolved. Germline V gene sequence: CDR1 MNHNS, CDR2 SASEGT. The CDR3 sequence is 12 residues long. V was clipped by 4 bases and J by 9 bases, with 12 bases between them. CDR3 nucleotide sequence: TGTGCCAGCAGTGCCGGAGCTGGTCCCCAGTACTTC. Translated: CASSAGAGPQYF.

This clonotype was detected a few times. V usage is TRBV7-9 and J usage is TRBJ1-4; 7 positions match TRBD1. Losses at the gene ends were 3 bases for V and 8 bases for J; bases not matched to a gene: 6. The V gene's germline CDR1 is SEHNR and CDR2 FQNEAQ (reference sequence). This CDR3 is 14 amino acids long. This CDR3 reads CASSFGGGREKLFF. CDR3 bases: TGTGCCAGCAGCTTTGGAGGGGGCAGGGAAAAACTGTTTTTT.